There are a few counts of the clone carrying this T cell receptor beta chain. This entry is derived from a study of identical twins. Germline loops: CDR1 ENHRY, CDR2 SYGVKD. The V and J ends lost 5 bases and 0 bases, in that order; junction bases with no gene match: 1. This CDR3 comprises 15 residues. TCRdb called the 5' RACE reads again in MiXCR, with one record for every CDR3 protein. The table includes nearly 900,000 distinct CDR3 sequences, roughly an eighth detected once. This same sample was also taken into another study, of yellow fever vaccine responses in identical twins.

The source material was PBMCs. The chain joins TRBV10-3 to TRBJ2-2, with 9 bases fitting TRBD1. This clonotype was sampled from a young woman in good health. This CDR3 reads CAISRDRANTGELFF. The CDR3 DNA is TGTGCCATCAGTAGGGACAGGGCGAACACCGGGGAGCTGTTTTTT.